Sequencing of this T cell receptor (beta chain) was carried out in a study of blood T cell repertoires in COVID-19. Whole-study context: Sites in the United States, Italy and Spain provided acute and convalescent COVID-19 samples. PBMCs, B-cell-depleted T cells, or T cells were the source of the cDNA or gDNA that made up the material.

In the study's own analysis: It was from reference gene primer amplification that nucleated cell counts were estimated. Clones were read by immunoSEQ multiplex PCR, and TCRdb kept only the in-frame ones, dropping some. V, J and clone size reflect that table, while D and trimming were determined from the DNA. Seen here are under 250,000 clones, less than 90% observed once, and the top ten hold over 1.5%. V was pared by 6 bases and J by 5 bases, with 17 bases between. The CDR3 runs to 15 residues. The V gene's germline CDR1 is MDHEN and CDR2 SYDVKM. This receptor was identified in a middle-aged woman who had recovered from COVID-19. Sequencing was done on a sample of peripheral blood. The chain carries TRBV28 and TRBJ1-5, with a tentative D call TRBD1 (6 bases). Here the CDR3 DNA reads TGTGCCAGCAGGAAGGACAGCCGATCTCATCAGCCCCAGCATTTT. Translated, it gives CASRKDSRSHQPQHF. Full variable domain (remainder filled in from reference TRBV28 and TRBJ1-5): DVKVTQSSRYLVKRTGEKVFLECVQDMDHENMFWYRQDPGLGLRLIYFSYDVKMKEKGDIPEGYSVSREKKERFSLILESASTNQTSMYLCASRKDSRSHQPQHFGDGTRLSIL.